The entry below gives a single T cell receptor beta chain sequence along with its context. This sample was taken from a study of OX40 agonist ivuxolimab in advanced cancers. Study as a whole: Those enrolled were roughly 80% male, with a mean age of around 57 years and ages from 23 to 79.

The germline gives CDR1 SGHNT, CDR2 YENEEA. V gave up 5 bases and J gave up 5 bases; unmatched junction bases: 0. The CDR3 totals 12 residues. Method: immunoSEQ multiplex PCR; TCRdb's copy keeps in-frame clones and lacks some. The sample carries fewer than 70,000 clones, 75% to 85% recorded once. This chain connects TRBV11-3 to TRBJ2-1, with 7 bases that match TRBD1. The sample in question was CD4+ or CD8+ T cells sorted from blood, obtained in a trial of the OX40 agonist ivuxolimab. This clonotype originated in an adult with an advanced solid tumor such as melanoma, head and neck, liver or kidney cancer. The CDR3 loop is CASSGQDNEQFF. In DNA form, the CDR3 reads TGTGCCAGCAGCGGACAGGACAATGAGCAGTTCTTC.